What follows are 9 T cell receptor beta chains derived from one specimen sequenced in a study of shared clonotypes between healthy human individuals (dated by TCRdb to 2018 to 2020). The library came from the immunoSEQ multiplex PCR assay. Here the immuneACCESS table is served through TCRdb, limited to in-frame sequences with V and J called. Missing clones are a known gap in these copies; in checked studies unresolved V genes cover under half, and the rest lacks a known reason. This sample holds approximately 840,000 clones; 95% to 97% were observed only once. Of the sample, under 0.25% falls within the top ten clones. CD8 naive samples were CD45RO-negative cells positively selected for CCR7, giving a CD45RA+CCR7+ population that excluded TemRA cells. The material sequenced was naive CD8+ T cells sorted from blood. In the paper's terms, the cell subset or site label means: CD45RA+CCR7+. These receptors originate from a young man in good health.

The CDR3 is CASSLRTEYNEQFF. The CDR3 DNA sequence: TGTGCCAGCAGCTTACGGACCGAGTACAATGAGCAGTTCTTC. This chain joins TRBV7-6 and TRBJ2-1; D call uncertain. Trimming left V 2 bases short and J 4 bases short, with 9 bases between. The CDR3 contains 14 residues. Germline lookup yields CDR1 SGHVS and CDR2 FNYEAQ.

This clone was recorded a few times. The J gene is TRBJ2-7, the V gene TRBV27, with 9 bases matching TRBD2. After removal of 6 bases from V and 5 bases from J, the junction contained 11 bases not matched to a gene. This CDR3 spans 15 amino acids. CDR1 MNHEY and CDR2 SMNVEV come from the germline V gene (reference sequence). In DNA, the CDR3 is TGTGCCAGCAGGGGTAAGGTAGCGGGAGCCCACGAGCAGTACTTC. Translation: CASRGKVAGAHEQYF.

The chain has TRBV5-6 and TRBJ2-7; 8 nucleotides line up with TRBD1. The CDR3 is 14 residues long. Trimming at V came to 3 bases and at J to 1 base, leaving 3 bases not matched to a gene. Per germline, CDR1 SGHDT and CDR2 YYEEEE. The DNA for the CDR3 is TGTGCCAGCAGCTCCCGACAGGGGTCCTACGAGCAGTACTTC. Translated: CASSSRQGSYEQYF.

The chain couples TRBV7-8 to TRBJ2-1; the match to TRBD2 covers 9 bases. The junction had 16 bases not matched to a gene; V was cut back by 2 bases and J by 8 bases. Germline V CDR1 and CDR2: SGHVS, FQNEAQ. This CDR3 is built from 18 residues. The CDR3 protein is CASSLLSSGRRRGDEQFF. The CDR3 nucleotides read TGTGCCAGCAGCTTATTGAGTAGCGGGAGACGGAGGGGCGATGAGCAGTTCTTC. Supplemented by reference TRBV7-8 and TRBJ2-1, the full variable domain reads GAGVSQSPRYKVAKRGQDVALRCDPISGHVSLFWYQQALGQGPEFLTYFQNEAQLDKSGLPSDRFFAERPEGSVSTLKIQRTQQEDSAVYLCASSLLSSGRRRGDEQFFGPGTRLTVL.

The chain links TRBV5-6 to TRBJ1-1; D gene ambiguous. Germline V gene lookup returns CDR1 SGHDT and CDR2 YYEEEE. Trimming took 1 base from V and 4 from J, leaving 11 bases between them. The CDR3 is made up of 14 amino acids. CDR3 in DNA: TGTGCCAGCAGCTTGTACCAAGACGGCACTGAAGCTTTCTTT. Amino acids: CASSLYQDGTEAFF.

This chain links TRBV5-8 with TRBJ2-3; D might be TRBD2 (6 bases). Deletions cut 5 bases from V and 4 bases from J, with 14 bases between. The CDR3 sequence is 14 residues long. Germline CDR1 and CDR2: SGHTS and YDEGEE. CDR3 loop: CASRSEGAADTQYF. As DNA, the CDR3 is TGTGCCAGCAGGTCGGAGGGAGCTGCAGATACGCAGTATTTT.

The V and J genes are TRBV4-1 and TRBJ2-7; no clear D. The CDR3 has 14 amino acids. The V gene's germline CDR1 is MGHRA and CDR2 YSYEKL. Trimming stripped 0 bases from V and 6 bases from J, with 12 bases between. CDR3: CASSQEDFTAEQYF. The DNA of the CDR3 is TGCGCCAGCAGCCAAGAGGATTTTACGGCCGAGCAGTACTTC.

Comment on this clone: Other DNA sequences from this sample encode an identical CDR3 as well. The chain employs TRBV6-5 and TRBJ2-5, with D perhaps matching TRBD1 (5 bases). Germline V gives CDR1 MNHEY, CDR2 SVGAGI. The CDR3 length is 12 residues. V was cut by 2 bases and J by 4 bases, with 5 bases left in between. CDR3 sequence reads: CASSYRGETQYF. The CDR3 nucleotides read TGTGCCAGCAGTTACAGGGGAGAGACCCAGTACTTC.

CDR3 in amino acids: CASSLDLAGVSRGGVYEQYF. The CDR3 nucleotides are TGTGCCAGCAGCTTAGATCTAGCGGGAGTCAGCCGTGGGGGTGTCTACGAGCAGTACTTC. V usage is TRBV11-2 and J usage is TRBJ2-7; 10 bases match TRBD2. J lost 3 bases, V lost 0 bases, and 17 bases had no gene match. Germline V lookup: CDR1 SGHAT, CDR2 FQNNGV. This CDR3 comprises 20 residues.